This TCR beta chain was profiled in a study of blood T cell repertoires in COVID-19. Here immunoSEQ multiplex PCR was the method, and the copy in TCRdb shows in-frame clones only, minus some. The repertoire holds some 390,000 clones, with 85% to 90% as singletons. The germline V gene has CDR1 SGHRS and CDR2 YFSETQ. V was clipped by 4 bases and J by 7 bases, with 12 bases between them. The CDR3 runs to 14 residues. This chain links TRBV5-1 with TRBJ1-6; unclear D gene. The sequenced sample was PBMCs or T cells enriched from blood (not recorded which). This clonotype was obtained from a woman under 40 who had recovered from COVID-19. CDR3: CASSPEVWNSPLHF. CDR3 coding DNA: TGCGCCAGCAGCCCTGAGGTGTGGAATTCACCCCTCCACTTT.